These 8 T cell receptor beta chains originate from one sample sequenced in a study of cytomegalovirus exposure and HLA in healthy donors. The PCR was carried out with 60 Vbeta primers and 13 Jbeta primers. Using immunoSEQ multiplex PCR, the repertoire was profiled, and TCRdb retains in-frame clones only, with some absent. This sample has about 89,000 clones, with 67% found just once. Sample: PBMCs. The source of these receptors is a man in his thirties or forties in good health and CMV-seronegative.

This clone was seen a handful of times. The chain carries TRBV18 and TRBJ1-3, with a tentative D call TRBD1 (6 bases). The CDR3 is 16 amino acids. Germline CDR1 KGHSH, CDR2 LQKENI. Trimming left V 1 base short and J 0 bases short, with 10 bases between. The CDR3, as DNA: TGTGCCAGCTCACCACTCTACAGGGCCTCTGGAAACACCATATATTTT. This encodes CASSPLYRASGNTIYF.

The genes are TRBV2 and TRBJ1-5, with D possibly matching TRBD1 (5 bases). Trimming took 6 bases from V and 1 from J, leaving 7 bases between them. The CDR3 totals 13 residues. Germline V gives CDR1 SNHLY, CDR2 FYNNEI. Here the CDR3 DNA reads TGTGCCAGCAGGGGACTAAGCAATCAGCCCCAGCATTTT. This sequence encodes CASRGLSNQPQHF.

The chain uses TRBV29-1 and TRBJ2-2; 8 bases align to TRBD2. CDR3 length equals 14 residues. Germline V gene data show CDR1 as SQVTM and CDR2 as ANQGSEA. After removal of 7 bases from V and 6 bases from J, the junction contained 10 bases not matched to a gene. The CDR3 sequence is CSASLAGVAGELFF. The DNA for the CDR3 is TGCAGCGCTAGCCTAGCGGGTGTCGCCGGGGAGCTGTTTTTT.

This clone showed up just a few times. The chain employs TRBV6-5 and TRBJ1-5, with 10 bases identical to TRBD1. V was clipped by 10 bases and J by 5 bases; unmatched bases: 8. Germline V gives CDR1 MNHEY, CDR2 SVGAGI. The CDR3 runs to 14 residues. The CDR3 protein is CATVGTGEYQPQHF. CDR3 coding DNA: TGTGCCACCGTTGGGACAGGGGAATATCAGCCCCAGCATTTT.

The CDR3 region has the DNA TGTGCCACCAGCAGTCCGGGGGGCGAGTACGAGCAGTACTTC. Amino acid sequence: CATSSPGGEYEQYF. This sequence joins TRBV15 and TRBJ2-7, with D maybe TRBD2 (7 bases). Germline V gene lookup returns CDR1 LNHNV and CDR2 YYDKDF (reference sequence). The CDR3 is made up of 14 amino acids. Trimming removed 3 bases from V and 4 bases from J, with 13 bases in between.

This clone was counted a single time. This sequence joins TRBV4-1 and TRBJ1-1; 10 bases are a match to TRBD1. Germline V lookup: CDR1 MGHRA, CDR2 YSYEKL. V lost 0 bases, J lost 3 bases, and 10 bases stayed unmatched. CDR3 length: 18 residues. In DNA, the CDR3 is TGCGCCAGCAGCCAAGATCGGGATTGGACAGGGGGGGACACTGAAGCTTTCTTT. Its translation is CASSQDRDWTGGDTEAFF.

The chain employs TRBV30 and TRBJ1-2; D possibly corresponds to TRBD1 (5 bases). The V gene lost 0 bases and the J gene lost 6 bases, with 11 bases spanning the gap. The CDR3 has 13 amino acids. Germline V gives CDR1 GTSNPN, CDR2 SVGIG (reference sequence). As DNA, the CDR3 is TGTGCCTGGAGTGTGATCAGGGTGAATGGCTACACCTTC. Amino acid sequence: CAWSVIRVNGYTF.

The rearrangement uses TRBV4-3 and TRBJ2-3, with 13 bases matching TRBD2. The CDR3 runs to 17 residues. V dropped 4 bases and J dropped 0; count of bases not matched to a gene: 4. The germline CDR1 and CDR2 sequences are LGHNA and YSLEER. CDR3 sequence: CASSRQLAGGSTDTQYF. The DNA of the CDR3 is TGCGCCAGCAGCCGGCAACTAGCGGGGGGGAGCACAGATACGCAGTATTTT.